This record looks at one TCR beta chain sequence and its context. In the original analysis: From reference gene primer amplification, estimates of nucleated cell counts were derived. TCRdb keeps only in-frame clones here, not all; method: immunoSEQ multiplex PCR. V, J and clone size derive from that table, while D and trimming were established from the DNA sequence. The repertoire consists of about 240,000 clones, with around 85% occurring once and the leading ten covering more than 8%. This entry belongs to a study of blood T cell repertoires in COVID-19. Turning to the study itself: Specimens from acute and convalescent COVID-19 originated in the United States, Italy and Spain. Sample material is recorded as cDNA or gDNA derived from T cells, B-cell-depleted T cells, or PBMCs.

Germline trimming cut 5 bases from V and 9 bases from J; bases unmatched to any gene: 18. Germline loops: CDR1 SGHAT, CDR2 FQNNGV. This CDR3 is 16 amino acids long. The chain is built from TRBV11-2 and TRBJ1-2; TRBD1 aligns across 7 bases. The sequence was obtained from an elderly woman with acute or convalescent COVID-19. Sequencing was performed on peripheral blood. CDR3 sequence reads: CASSPLTGAIEGSYTF. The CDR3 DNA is TGTGCCAGCAGCCCTCTAACAGGGGCCATTGAAGGCAGCTACACCTTC.